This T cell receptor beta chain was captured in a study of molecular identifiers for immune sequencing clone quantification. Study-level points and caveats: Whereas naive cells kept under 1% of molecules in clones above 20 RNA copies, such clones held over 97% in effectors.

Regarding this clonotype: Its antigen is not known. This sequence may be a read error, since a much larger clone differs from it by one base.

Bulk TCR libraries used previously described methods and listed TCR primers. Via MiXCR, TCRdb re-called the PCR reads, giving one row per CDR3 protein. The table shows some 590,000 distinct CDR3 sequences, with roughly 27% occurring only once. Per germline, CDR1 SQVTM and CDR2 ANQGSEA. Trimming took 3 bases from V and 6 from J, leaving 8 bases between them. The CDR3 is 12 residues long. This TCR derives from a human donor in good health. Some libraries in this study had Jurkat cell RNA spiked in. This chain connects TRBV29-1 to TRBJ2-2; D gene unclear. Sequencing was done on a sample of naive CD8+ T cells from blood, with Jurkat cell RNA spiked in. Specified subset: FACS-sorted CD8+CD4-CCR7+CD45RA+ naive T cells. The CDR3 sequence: CSVDITPGELFF. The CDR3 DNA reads TGCAGCGTTGACATTACTCCCGGGGAGCTGTTTTTT.